This T cell receptor (beta chain) was found in a study of cytomegalovirus exposure and HLA in healthy donors. This CDR3 has 12 residues. Germline assignment: CDR1 MGHDK and CDR2 SYGVNS. The V gene lost 5 bases and the J gene lost 4 bases, with 9 bases spanning the gap. This clone was detected only a few times. The PCR was carried out with 60 Vbeta primers and 13 Jbeta primers. Using immunoSEQ multiplex PCR, the repertoire was profiled, and TCRdb retains in-frame clones only, with some absent. The sample shows around 140,000 clones, roughly three fifths of them seen only once. Sequences were obtained from PBMCs. The V gene is TRBV25-1, the J gene TRBJ2-7, with TRBD1 as a possible D gene (5 bases). This clonotype was sampled from a middle-aged woman in good health and CMV-seronegative. The CDR3 DNA is TGTGCCAGCAGTCGGAAGGGGTACGAGCAGTACTTC. This translates into CASSRKGYEQYF.